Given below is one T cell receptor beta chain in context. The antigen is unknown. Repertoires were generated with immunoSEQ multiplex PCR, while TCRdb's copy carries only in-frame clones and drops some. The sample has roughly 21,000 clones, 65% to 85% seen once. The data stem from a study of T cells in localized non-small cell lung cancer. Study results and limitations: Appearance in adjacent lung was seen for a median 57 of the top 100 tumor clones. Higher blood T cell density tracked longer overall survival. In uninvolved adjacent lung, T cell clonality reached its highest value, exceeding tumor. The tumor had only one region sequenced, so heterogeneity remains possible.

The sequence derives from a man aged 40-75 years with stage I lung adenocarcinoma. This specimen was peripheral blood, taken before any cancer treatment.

Written as DNA, the CDR3 is TGTGCCACCAGCAGAGAAACAGGGTCCCAGGATGGGGAAAAACTGTTTTTT. Translated, it gives CATSRETGSQDGEKLFF. The genes are TRBV15 and TRBJ1-4; perhaps TRBD1 as D (6 bases). The germline V gene has CDR1 LNHNV and CDR2 YYDKDF (reference sequence). The CDR3 is 17 residues long. Trimming removed 0 bases from V and 8 bases from J, with 19 bases in between.